Listed below are T cell receptor beta chains from one sample, sequenced in a study of cytomegalovirus exposure and HLA in healthy donors. TCRdb's table, derived via immunoSEQ multiplex PCR, lists solely in-frame clones and lacks some. The profile shows some 100,000 clones, around three quarters of them singletons. Sequencing was carried out using PBMCs. Every receptor here comes from a female donor in good health and CMV-seropositive. The conserved cysteine and the conserved F or W are not part of the CDR3 here. Not all rows give a size; the values are once, few, many and, for expanded clones, a class.

TRBV5-4	TRBJ2-1	NA	ASSLARGLSNEQF
TRBV30	TRBJ2-7	NA	AWSVGGRVNEQY
TRBV2	TRBJ1-6	NA	ASSWPGQGVSSYNSPLH
TRBV9	TRBJ2-3	NA	ASNLGLAGGQDTQY
TRBV20-1	TRBJ1-1	few	SASRGTEAF
TRBV4-1	TRBJ2-7	NA	ASSHPGTSGRAGQY
TRBV9	TRBJ2-1	NA	ASAGGEIESYNEQF
TRBV29-1	TRBJ2-7	NA	SVKREPSYEQY
TRBV7-2	TRBJ1-5	NA	ASSLGGGDTSNQPQH
TRBV18	TRBJ1-1	NA	ASSPGPSGMNTEAF
TRBV10-3	TRBJ2-5	NA	AISKIGQGQETQY
TRBV10-1	TRBJ2-3	NA	ASSPNGLAGGPTDTQY
TRBV7-2	TRBJ1-2	NA	ASSPALGRGDYGYT
TRBV27	TRBJ1-1	few	ASSSILTGKDTEAF
TRBV27	TRBJ2-5	NA	ASSLSHPFQETQY
TRBV7-6	TRBJ2-5	NA	ASSPARTGWETQY
TRBV7-6	TRBJ2-5	NA	ASSLAAVQETQY
TRBV5-5	TRBJ2-3	NA	ASSLRDRGSTDTQY
TRBV7-9	TRBJ2-1	NA	ASNFIGTGNNEQF
TRBV27	TRBJ2-7	NA	ASSSIRLDVYEQY
TRBV4-2	TRBJ2-3	NA	ASSHGQGALHTPDTQY
TRBV4-1	TRBJ1-4	NA	ASSQHPGGNNEKLF
TRBV6-4	TRBJ1-1	once	ASSDSTQGVHTEAF
TRBV15	TRBJ2-3	NA	ATSRSTSGSTDTQY
TRBV7-9	TRBJ2-7	few	ASSHWGGLSDYEQY
TRBV29-1	TRBJ2-2	NA	SVQRDRGLSNTGELF
TRBV18	TRBJ1-1	NA	ASSPPWRQGSGAF
TRBV5-1	TRBJ2-6	NA	ASSLTLTHSGANGLT
TRBV7-2	TRBJ2-1	NA	ASSLAGATNEQF
TRBV20-1	TRBJ1-2	once	SAGGMGYT
TRBV7-9	TRBJ2-1	few	ASSLGPSGSRSFYNEQF
TRBV18	TRBJ2-1	NA	ASSPGLGYYNEQF
TRBV27	TRBJ2-3	once	ASSSRGRNPVTDTQY
TRBV27	TRBJ2-7	NA	ASSFLTSGKTYEQY